Described below is a single T cell receptor (beta chain) sequence and its context. Its specificity is unknown. The CDR3 is 14 amino acids. The junction had 0 bases not matched to a gene; V was cut back by 4 bases and J by 2 bases. Germline CDR1 reads SNHLY; CDR2 reads FYNNEI. 60 Vbeta and 13 Jbeta primers were used in PCR. The data were produced by immunoSEQ multiplex PCR, yet TCRdb's version contains in-frame clones alone and is incomplete. The sample yields roughly 190,000 clones, 85% to 90% seen once. This sample was taken from a study of cytomegalovirus exposure and HLA in healthy donors. Overall study results and limits: Upon later analysis, HLA-associated TCR beta chains proved more clonally expanded than other, equally common chains.

This chain joins TRBV2 and TRBJ1-2; 11 bases agree with TRBD1. This clonotype was sampled from a young man in good health and CMV-seronegative. The specimen sequenced was PBMCs. Here the CDR3 DNA reads TGTGCCAGCAGTGGGGACAGGGGGAACTATGGCTACACCTTC. It translates to CASSGDRGNYGYTF.